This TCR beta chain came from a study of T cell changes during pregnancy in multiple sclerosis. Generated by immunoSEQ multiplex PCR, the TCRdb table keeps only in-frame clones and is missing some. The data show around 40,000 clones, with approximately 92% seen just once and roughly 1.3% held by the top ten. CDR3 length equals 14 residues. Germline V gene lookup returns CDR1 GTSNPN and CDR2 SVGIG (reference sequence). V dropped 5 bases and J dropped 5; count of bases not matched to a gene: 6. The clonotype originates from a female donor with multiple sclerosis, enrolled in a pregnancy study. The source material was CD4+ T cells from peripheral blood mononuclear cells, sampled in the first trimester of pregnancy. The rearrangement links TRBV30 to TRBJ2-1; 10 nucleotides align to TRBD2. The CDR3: CAWARGLANNEQFF. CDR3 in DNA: TGTGCCTGGGCGAGGGGACTAGCGAACAATGAGCAGTTCTTC.